This T cell receptor (beta chain) was captured by sequencing in a study of PD-L1 blockade in urothelial cancer. On the study more broadly: There were a median of approximately 140,000 T cells in blood samples. The study, taken as a whole, reports: Clonality of blood TCR below the median before treatment predicted better survival.

Of note for this clone: No antigen is known for it.

As to time point: pretreatment peripheral blood. A total of 1 to 8 samples per patient were collected pretreatment and on-treatment. Assay: immunoSEQ multiplex PCR; the TCRdb copy retains only in-frame clones and omits some. The sample has tens of thousands of clones; 89% are singletons. The V gene end was trimmed by 1 base and the J gene end by 3 bases; junction bases not matched to a gene: 5. The CDR3 runs to 15 residues. Germline CDR1 reads SGHNT; CDR2 reads YENEEA. The starting material was PBMCs, obtained around atezolizumab (anti-PD-L1) treatment. This sequence originates from a woman older than 75 with urothelial cancer. This chain joins TRBV11-3 and TRBJ2-7, with TRBD2 matching over 8 bases. CDR3 in amino acids: CASSLAAGVSYEQYF. CDR3 bases: TGTGCCAGCAGCTTAGCAGCGGGAGTGAGCTACGAGCAGTACTTC.